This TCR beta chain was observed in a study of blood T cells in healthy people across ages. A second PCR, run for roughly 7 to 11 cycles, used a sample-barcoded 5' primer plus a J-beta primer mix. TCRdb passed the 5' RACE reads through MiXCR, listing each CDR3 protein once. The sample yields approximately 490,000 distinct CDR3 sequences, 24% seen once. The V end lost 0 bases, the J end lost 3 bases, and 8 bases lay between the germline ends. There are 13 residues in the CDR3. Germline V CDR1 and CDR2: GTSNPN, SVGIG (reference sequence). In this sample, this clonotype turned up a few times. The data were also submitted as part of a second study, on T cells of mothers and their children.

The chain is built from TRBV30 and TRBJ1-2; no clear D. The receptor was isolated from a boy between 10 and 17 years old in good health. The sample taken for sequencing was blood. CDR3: CAWSVDTDYGYTF. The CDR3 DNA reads TGTGCCTGGAGTGTCGACACGGACTATGGCTACACCTTC.